This T cell receptor beta chain was captured by sequencing in a study of blood T cell repertoires in COVID-19. Study-level information: The United States, Italy and Spain supplied acute and convalescent COVID-19 samples.

Patients in Seattle were enrolled during active infection, then followed longitudinally. Per the study methods: Quantification of nucleated cells was approximated via reference gene primer amplification. Method: immunoSEQ multiplex PCR; TCRdb's copy keeps in-frame clones and lacks some. The DNA was the basis for D and trimming; V, J and clone size are from that table. Of some 260,000 clones in the sample, about 87% are singletons; the top ten hold about 9.4%. This CDR3 is 16 amino acids long. V lost 3 bases, J lost 0 bases, and 4 bases stayed unmatched. Germline V gene sequence: CDR1 KGHSH, CDR2 LQKENI.

This TCR was recovered from a woman between 70 and 85 years old with COVID-19, enrolled during active disease. The chain links TRBV18 to TRBJ1-4, with 7 bases matching TRBD1. Sequences were obtained from peripheral blood. CDR3 DNA: TGTGCCAGCTCACCCCGGGACAGCCCAACTAATGAAAAACTGTTTTTT. Translated, it gives CASSPRDSPTNEKLFF. The full variable domain, completed using reference TRBV18 and TRBJ1-4, is NAGVMQNPRHLVRRRGQEARLRCSPMKGHSHVYWYRQLPEEGLKFMVYLQKENIIDESGMPKERFSAEFPKEGPSILRIQQVVRGDSAAYFCASSPRDSPTNEKLFFGSGTQLSVL.